This is a list of T cell receptor beta chains from one sample in a study of tumor-infiltrating lymphocytes in localized non-small cell lung cancer. Only in-frame clones appear in the TCRdb table, and some are missing; sequencing was by immunoSEQ multiplex PCR. Of around 7,700 clones listed, over 60% are singletons. The specimen sequenced was lung tumor tissue. Receptors originate from a human donor with non-small cell lung cancer. CDR3s include the opening cysteine and the closing phenylalanine or tryptophan. The order of the fields is D gene, V gene, clone size, J gene, CDR3 protein, CDR3 DNA. A D gene is named only where the DNA matches it firmly. A clone size is listed for some rows: how often the clone was seen (once, few, many), or a class if it is expanded.

D gene: .
V gene: TRBV6-1
clone size: once
J gene: TRBJ2-5
CDR3 protein: CACRGGIQQTQYF
CDR3 DNA: TGTGCCTGCAGGGGGGGGATCCAACAGACCCAGTACTTC

D gene: .
V gene: TRBV9
clone size: .
J gene: TRBJ1-2
CDR3 protein: CASSVGSDTYYGYTF
CDR3 DNA: TGTGCCAGCAGCGTAGGATCGGACACCTACTATGGCTACACCTTC

D gene: .
V gene: TRBV7-9
clone size: few
J gene: TRBJ1-2
CDR3 protein: CASSGAVESYGYTF
CDR3 DNA: TGTGCCAGCAGCGGGGCCGTGGAGAGCTATGGCTACACCTTC

D gene: .
V gene: TRBV7-6
clone size: .
J gene: TRBJ1-1
CDR3 protein: CASSLSRGTEAFF
CDR3 DNA: TGTGCCAGCAGCTTATCCAGGGGCACTGAAGCTTTCTTT

D gene: .
V gene: TRBV30
clone size: few
J gene: TRBJ1-5
CDR3 protein: CAWSNRDSNQPQHF
CDR3 DNA: TGTGCCTGGAGTAACAGGGATAGCAATCAGCCCCAGCATTTT

D gene: .
V gene: TRBV4-1
clone size: .
J gene: TRBJ1-6
CDR3 protein: CASSQELGPSNSPLHF
CDR3 DNA: TGCGCCAGCAGCCAAGAATTGGGACCATCTAATTCACCCCTCCACTTT

D gene: .
V gene: TRBV20-1
clone size: few
J gene: TRBJ1-1
CDR3 protein: CSAPRDTEAFF
CDR3 DNA: TGCAGTGCCCCACGAGACACTGAAGCTTTCTTT

D gene: TRBD1
V gene: TRBV6-1
clone size: .
J gene: TRBJ2-3
CDR3 protein: CASSEGQGADTQYF
CDR3 DNA: TGTGCCAGCAGTGAGGGACAGGGGGCAGATACGCAGTATTTT

D gene: .
V gene: TRBV5-6
clone size: .
J gene: TRBJ1-6
CDR3 protein: CASSLQTSYNSPLHF
CDR3 DNA: TGTGCCAGCAGCCTCCAAACCTCCTATAATTCACCCCTCCACTTT

D gene: .
V gene: TRBV5-4
clone size: once
J gene: TRBJ2-6
CDR3 protein: CASSSASTSGANVLTF
CDR3 DNA: TGTGCCAGCAGCTCTGCCTCCACCTCTGGGGCCAACGTCCTGACTTTC

D gene: .
V gene: TRBV5-1
clone size: once
J gene: TRBJ2-1
CDR3 protein: CASRPLQGSNEQFF
CDR3 DNA: TGCGCCAGCAGACCTCTACAGGGTAGTAATGAGCAGTTCTTC

D gene: TRBD1
V gene: TRBV7-2
clone size: .
J gene: TRBJ1-2
CDR3 protein: CASSLLPGQGLNGGYTF
CDR3 DNA: TGTGCCAGCAGCTTATTACCGGGACAGGGGTTGAACGGTGGCTACACCTTC

D gene: .
V gene: TRBV15
clone size: .
J gene: TRBJ1-5
CDR3 protein: CATSRGGRNQPQHF
CDR3 DNA: TGTGCCACCAGCAGAGGGGGGCGAAATCAGCCCCAGCATTTT

D gene: TRBD1
V gene: TRBV7-3
clone size: few
J gene: TRBJ2-5
CDR3 protein: CASSTGGAETQYF
CDR3 DNA: TGTGCCAGCAGCACAGGGGGCGCGGAGACCCAGTACTTC

D gene: .
V gene: TRBV11-2
clone size: .
J gene: TRBJ2-1
CDR3 protein: CASSQTDSSYNEQFF
CDR3 DNA: TGTGCCAGCAGCCAAACGGACAGCTCCTACAATGAGCAGTTCTTC

D gene: TRBD1
V gene: TRBV4-2
clone size: .
J gene: TRBJ1-2
CDR3 protein: CASSQTNRGFGYGYTF
CDR3 DNA: TGTGCCAGCAGCCAAACAAACAGGGGGTTCGGGTATGGCTACACCTTC

D gene: .
V gene: TRBV11-2
clone size: .
J gene: TRBJ2-7
CDR3 protein: CASSVQGYLTYEQYF
CDR3 DNA: TGTGCCAGCAGCGTGCAGGGTTACTTAACCTACGAGCAGTACTTC

D gene: TRBD2
V gene: TRBV9
clone size: .
J gene: TRBJ2-3
CDR3 protein: CASSVALAGGEDTQYF
CDR3 DNA: TGTGCCAGCAGCGTAGCTCTAGCGGGGGGCGAAGATACGCAGTATTTT

D gene: .
V gene: TRBV6-6
clone size: .
J gene: TRBJ1-5
CDR3 protein: CASSQRSAQPQHF
CDR3 DNA: TGTGCCAGCAGCCAACGGAGTGCCCAGCCCCAGCATTTT

D gene: .
V gene: TRBV7-2
clone size: .
J gene: TRBJ2-7
CDR3 protein: CASSVSNEQYF
CDR3 DNA: TGTGCCAGCAGCGTTTCCAACGAGCAGTACTTC

D gene: TRBD1
V gene: TRBV11-2
clone size: .
J gene: TRBJ1-2
CDR3 protein: CASSLPLRQGEFSYGYTF
CDR3 DNA: TGTGCCAGCAGCTTGCCCTTGCGACAGGGTGAATTTAGCTATGGCTACACCTTC

D gene: .
V gene: TRBV20-1
clone size: .
J gene: TRBJ2-5
CDR3 protein: CSALNVGEQYF
CDR3 DNA: TGCAGTGCCCTGAATGTCGGGGAGCAGTACTTC

D gene: .
V gene: TRBV11-2
clone size: .
J gene: TRBJ2-3
CDR3 protein: CASSLDPDTQYF
CDR3 DNA: TGTGCCAGCAGCTTAGATCCGGATACGCAGTATTTT

D gene: .
V gene: TRBV18
clone size: once
J gene: TRBJ2-2
CDR3 protein: CASSLMGLSNTGELFF
CDR3 DNA: TGTGCCAGCTCACTAATGGGACTGTCGAACACCGGGGAGCTGTTTTTT